The clone carrying this T cell receptor (beta chain) was observed many times. Its specificity is unknown. Via MiXCR, TCRdb re-called the 5' RACE reads, giving one row per CDR3 protein. Among hundreds of thousands of distinct CDR3 sequences, 5.5% to 7.5% were seen once, and the ten largest hold around 2%. This sample was taken from a study of identical twins. Overall study findings and caveats: A lower insertion count was a feature of abundant cord blood beta clonotypes, with no such feature in memory repertoires.

Germline trimming cut 6 bases from V and 7 bases from J; bases unmatched to any gene: 13. Germline values: CDR1 SNHLY, CDR2 FYNNEI. The CDR3 is 16 amino acids. The chain couples TRBV2 to TRBJ1-5; 9 bases are shared with TRBD1. The specimen was naive T cells sorted from blood. This TCR derives from a man aged 18 to 30 in good health. The CDR3 is CASRDTGTGIRQPQHF. DNA of the CDR3: TGTGCCAGCAGAGACACCGGGACAGGGATCAGGCAGCCCCAGCATTTT.